This is a list of T cell receptor beta chains from one sample in a study of early T cells in non-severe SARS-CoV-2 infection. TCRdb fed the 5' RACE reads into MiXCR, producing one record per CDR3 protein. The sample includes about 39,000 distinct CDR3 sequences, around 6.9% seen only once; the top ten take around 4.5%. The specimen was whole blood. These receptors were collected from an adult who was a healthcare worker with PCR-confirmed SARS-CoV-2 infection or an uninfected control (not recorded which). CDR3s include the opening cysteine and the closing phenylalanine or tryptophan. D genes are given only for firm matches. For some rows the clone size is stated as once, few or many, or as a class when expanded; others skip it.

>TRBJ2-7|TRBV29-1|NA|14|TRBD1
CSVSGQGETYEQYF
TGCAGCGTCTCCGGACAGGGGGAAACTTACGAGCAGTACTTC
>TRBJ2-5|TRBV21-1|few|21|NA
CASSKDRLAGYHRLTQETQYF
TGTGCCAGCAGCAAAGATCGACTAGCGGGCTACCACCGACTCACCCAAGAGACCCAGTACTTC
>TRBJ2-2|TRBV6-1|few|14|NA
CASSAQGLSGELFF
TGTGCCAGCAGTGCCCAGGGTCTTTCCGGGGAGCTGTTTTTT
>TRBJ2-1|TRBV5-1|many|15|NA
CASSSDQRPYNEQFF
TGCGCCAGCAGCTCTGACCAGCGCCCCTACAATGAGCAGTTCTTC
>TRBJ1-2|TRBV6-1|many|12|NA
CASSLLSYGYTF
TGTGCCAGCAGTCTCCTCTCCTATGGCTACACCTTC
>TRBJ2-3|TRBV20-1|NA|13|NA
CSAKKTGTDTQYF
TGCAGTGCTAAAAAAACAGGCACAGATACGCAGTATTTT
>TRBJ2-7|TRBV7-9|NA|14|NA
CASSLRDSPYEQYF
TGTGCCAGCAGCCTTCGGGACTCCCCCTACGAGCAGTACTTC
>TRBJ2-5|TRBV9|many|14|NA
CASSVTGTEETQYF
TGTGCCAGCAGCGTGACAGGAACTGAAGAGACCCAGTACTTC
>TRBJ1-2|TRBV19|NA|14|TRBD1
CASSIWGQASGYTF
TGTGCCAGTAGTATTTGGGGACAGGCCAGTGGCTACACCTTC
>TRBJ1-6|TRBV20-1|many|14|NA
CSAREGAENSPLHF
TGCAGTGCTAGAGAGGGGGCGGAAAATTCACCCCTCCACTTT
>TRBJ2-1|TRBV6-1|many|17|TRBD2
CASSVALRGGSYNEQFF
TGTGCCAGCAGTGTAGCGTTGCGGGGGGGATCCTACAATGAGCAGTTCTTC
>TRBJ2-3|TRBV4-1|NA|15|NA
CASSQDPPSTDTQYF
TGCGCCAGCAGCCAAGATCCCCCCAGCACAGATACGCAGTATTTT
>TRBJ1-5|TRBV6-5|NA|14|NA
CASSRALGDQPQHF
TGTGCCAGCAGCCGGGCGTTGGGGGATCAGCCCCAGCATTTT
>TRBJ2-7|TRBV11-2|many|18|TRBD1
CASSPRTGGLESAYEQYF
TGTGCCAGCAGCCCGAGGACAGGGGGACTCGAATCGGCCTACGAGCAGTACTTC
>TRBJ2-3|TRBV20-1|few|15|NA
CSAPRAGAAGDTQYF
TGTAGTGCCCCTCGGGCAGGGGCAGCGGGAGATACGCAGTATTTT
>TRBJ1-2|TRBV4-3|NA|14|NA
CASSQGNNYYGYTF
TGCGCCAGCAGCCAAGGAAACAACTACTATGGCTACACCTTC
>TRBJ2-2|TRBV6-2/TRBV6-3|NA|17|NA
CASTQEGFGGRSGELFF
TGTGCCAGCACCCAGGAGGGCTTCGGGGGCAGGTCCGGGGAGCTGTTTTTT
>TRBJ1-6|TRBV18|NA|15|TRBD1
CASSPRTGGNSPLHF
TGTGCCAGCTCACCCAGGACAGGGGGTAATTCACCCCTCCACTTT
>TRBJ1-2|TRBV12-5|many|15|NA
CASGLVLGQDRGYTF
TGTGCTAGTGGTTTGGTACTCGGCCAGGATAGGGGCTACACCTTC
>TRBJ2-5|TRBV7-9|many|15|TRBD1
CASSSRQGPGETQYF
TGTGCCAGCAGCTCCCGACAGGGTCCTGGCGAGACCCAGTACTTC
>TRBJ2-7|TRBV18|NA|13|NA
CASSGGSGNEQYF
TGTGCCAGCTCAGGGGGTAGCGGAAACGAGCAGTACTTC
>TRBJ1-6|TRBV20-1|NA|14|TRBD1
CSAHPGQGDSPLHF
TGCAGTGCTCATCCGGGACAGGGAGACTCACCCCTCCACTTT
>TRBJ1-1|TRBV30|many|14|TRBD1
CAWSVRQGDSEAFF
TGTGCCTGGAGTGTACGACAGGGGGACAGTGAAGCTTTCTTT
>TRBJ2-2|TRBV5-4|NA|15|NA
CASSFRRENTGELFF
TGTGCCAGCAGCTTTCGCAGGGAAAACACCGGGGAGCTGTTTTTT
>TRBJ1-2|TRBV20-1|few|15|NA
CSARGRGDGYSGYTF
TGCAGTGCCCGGGGGAGAGGGGACGGGTATAGTGGCTACACCTTC
>TRBJ2-3|TRBV11-2|few|14|NA
CASTLGLGTDTQYF
TGTGCCAGCACTCTGGGACTGGGCACAGATACGCAGTATTTT
>TRBJ2-1|TRBV27|few|15|TRBD1
CASSLQWTGGNEQFF
TGTGCCAGCAGTTTACAATGGACAGGGGGGAATGAGCAGTTCTTC
>TRBJ2-7|TRBV29-1|NA|16|TRBD1
CSVVGMGQGTPYEQYF
TGCAGCGTTGTGGGCATGGGACAGGGCACTCCCTACGAGCAGTACTTC
>TRBJ2-5|TRBV5-1|many|14|NA
CASSPGSGEQTQYF
TGCGCCAGCAGCCCCGGTTCCGGGGAGCAGACCCAGTACTTC
>TRBJ2-3|TRBV12-3/TRBV12-4|NA|15|TRBD1
CAGSFSGTGGDTQYF
TGTGCCGGCAGTTTTTCCGGGACAGGAGGAGATACGCAGTATTTT
>TRBJ1-2|TRBV7-9|many|15|NA
CASSPLSTDHYGYTF
TGTGCCAGCAGCCCACTCTCCACGGACCACTATGGCTACACCTTC
>TRBJ1-6|TRBV11-2|NA|12|NA
CASSLEDSPLHF
TGTGCCAGCAGCTTAGAGGATTCACCCCTCCACTTT
>TRBJ2-1|TRBV20-1|NA|17|TRBD2
CSAPTTGTSYSYNEQFF
TGCAGTGCTCCCACCACCGGGACTAGCTATTCCTACAATGAGCAGTTCTTC
>TRBJ1-2|TRBV23-1|few|16|TRBD1
CASGVQGACCHYGYTF
TGCGCCAGTGGGGTCCAGGGGGCATGTTGTCACTATGGCTACACCTTC
>TRBJ1-1|TRBV10-3|many|15|NA
CAISDTRTHFAEAFF
TGTGCCATCAGTGACACACGGACCCATTTCGCTGAAGCTTTCTTT
>TRBJ2-7|TRBV27|few|16|TRBD1
CPQKDLRSRGWYEQYF
TGTCCCCAAAAGGACCTAAGGTCCAGGGGGTGGTACGAGCAGTACTTC
>TRBJ2-7|TRBV29-1|many|12|NA
CSALLAGNEQYF
TGCAGCGCCTTACTAGCCGGGAACGAGCAGTACTTC
>TRBJ2-7|TRBV2|many|14|NA
CASSVRGYPYEQYF
TGTGCCAGCAGTGTACGGGGATACCCCTACGAGCAGTACTTC
>TRBJ2-3|TRBV4-2|many|15|NA
CASSQPLQGTDTQYF
TGTGCCAGCAGCCAACCCCTGCAGGGCACAGATACGCAGTATTTT
>TRBJ1-2|TRBV7-6|few|15|TRBD1
CASSLSGTVVDGYTF
TGTGCCAGCAGCCTCTCCGGGACAGTAGTCGATGGCTACACCTTC
>TRBJ1-1|TRBV11-2|NA|14|NA
CASSPERVHTEAFF
TGTGCCAGCAGCCCGGAAAGGGTCCACACTGAAGCTTTCTTT
>TRBJ2-4|TRBV20-1|NA|12|TRBD1
CSGRGAKNIQYF
TGCAGCGGCAGGGGGGCCAAAAACATTCAGTACTTC
>TRBJ2-7|TRBV27|NA|16|TRBD1
CASSSFRTGSSYEQYF
TGTGCCAGCAGTTCTTTCCGGACAGGGAGCTCCTACGAGCAGTACTTC
>TRBJ1-3|TRBV5-1|once|13|NA
CASSLGPENTIYF
TGCGCCAGCAGCTTGGGACCAGAAAACACCATATATTTT
>TRBJ2-7|TRBV6-6|NA|15|NA
CASSPEWAGPYGQYF
TGTGCCAGCAGCCCGGAATGGGCAGGTCCCTACGGGCAGTACTTC
>TRBJ1-2|TRBV7-8|many|14|NA
CASSNGDGFYGYTF
TGTGCCAGCAGCAACGGGGACGGCTTCTATGGCTACACCTTC